This entry is about one TCR beta chain. Germline CDR1 reads SGHKS; CDR2 reads YYEKEE (reference sequence). The CDR3 runs to 14 residues. J gave up 7 bases and V 0 bases, and 5 bases lay outside the gene matches. This sample is part of a study of blood T cell repertoires in COVID-19. Study background: PBMCs, B-cell-depleted T cells, or T cells provided the cDNA or gDNA that made up the material.

Assay used: immunoSEQ multiplex PCR; TCRdb lists only in-frame clones, some missing. The sample has about 220,000 clones, approximately 84% seen once. This receptor was taken from a woman in her sixties with acute or convalescent COVID-19. Sequencing was carried out using peripheral blood. The V gene is TRBV5-5, the J gene TRBJ1-2; 8 bases are shared with TRBD1. In nucleotides, the CDR3 is TGTGCCAGCAGCTTGGTTCAGGGGGCTACTGGCTACACCTTC. Its protein is CASSLVQGATGYTF. The full variable domain, in which reference TRBV5-5 and TRBJ1-2 provide the parts outside the CDR3, is DAGVTQSPTHLIKTRGQQVTLRCSPISGHKSVSWYQQVLGQGPQFIFQYYEKEERGRGNFPDRFSARQFPNYSSELNVNALLLGDSALYLCASSLVQGATGYTFGSGTRLTVV.